These T cell receptor beta chains were read from a single sample in a study of T cell changes during pregnancy in multiple sclerosis. Produced via immunoSEQ multiplex PCR; TCRdb's table is partial and in-frame only. The data show 100,000 or so clones, over 85% seen once. The sample here was peripheral blood, taken in the second trimester of pregnancy. These receptors were collected from a female donor with multiple sclerosis, enrolled in a pregnancy study. Each CDR3 is given with its conserved first and last residue. A D gene is named only where the DNA matches it firmly.

j_call | d_call | v_call | cdr3_aa
TRBJ2-4 | NA | TRBV2 | CASSGKSGRENIQYF
TRBJ2-3 | TRBD2 | TRBV27 | CASSFWPGLAGVVDTQYF
TRBJ2-2 | TRBD1 | TRBV5-6 | CASSPLGTGAGELFF
TRBJ2-1 | TRBD2 | TRBV19 | CATGRREGPPPTYNEQFF
TRBJ1-5 | NA | TRBV5-1 | CASSLGGENQPQHF
TRBJ2-3 | NA | TRBV7-9 | CASSPRGPDTQYF
TRBJ2-5 | NA | TRBV5-6 | CASSLWGVLGETQYF
TRBJ1-1 | NA | TRBV7-8 | CASSYRQANTEAFF
TRBJ1-2 | NA | TRBV28 | CASSRAGVSGYTF
TRBJ2-7 | TRBD2 | TRBV2 | CASSEVGLAKDYEQYF
TRBJ2-2 | NA | TRBV5-4 | CASNRENTGELFF
TRBJ2-1 | TRBD1 | TRBV7-8 | CASSARDRANEQFF
TRBJ1-4 | NA | TRBV30 | CAWRTGGDGKLFF
TRBJ2-1 | TRBD2 | TRBV7-6 | CASSSRSGGADPSYNEQFF
TRBJ2-1 | NA | TRBV5-1 | CASSLVGNSYNEQFF
TRBJ1-1 | NA | TRBV27 | CAVEGRGRTEAFF
TRBJ1-5 | NA | TRBV7-9 | CASSPREVYQPQHF
TRBJ1-5 | NA | TRBV7-9 | CASAGPGANQPQHF
TRBJ1-1 | NA | TRBV9 | CASSAGGGTEAFF
TRBJ1-1 | NA | TRBV6-6 | CASSYKGGEAEAFF
TRBJ2-3 | TRBD1 | TRBV11-2 | CASSFGTGTTDTQYF
TRBJ1-2 | NA | TRBV9 | CASSVASAGGYGYTF
TRBJ2-2 | NA | TRBV4-1 | CASSQAGYTGELFF
TRBJ2-3 | NA | TRBV30 | CAWSRGSNTQYF
TRBJ2-7 | TRBD1 | TRBV11-1 | CASSRGTGGGEQYF
TRBJ2-5 | NA | TRBV5-1 | CASSMTGSGRVETQYF
TRBJ2-2 | TRBD1 | TRBV5-6 | CASSSVGQSNTGELFF
TRBJ1-2 | TRBD1 | TRBV10-3 | CAISDGDRQIF
TRBJ1-5 | NA | TRBV30 | CAWSGRFTTGNQPQHF
TRBJ1-1 | NA | TRBV5-1 | CASSLAGALNTEAFF
TRBJ1-2 | TRBD1 | TRBV25-1 | CASSPVDRESGYTF
TRBJ2-5 | NA | TRBV7-2 | CASSLEAGAGKTQYF
TRBJ2-3 | TRBD2 | TRBV11-2 | CASSLNAGAGDTQYF
TRBJ1-1 | NA | TRBV6-1 | CASSALPVNTEAFF
TRBJ2-2 | NA | TRBV15 | CATSNSLNTGELFF
TRBJ1-1 | NA | TRBV7-2 | CASSLRNMNTEAFF
TRBJ2-1 | TRBD2 | TRBV5-1 | CASSPGLAGPPGEQFF
TRBJ1-1 | NA | TRBV5-1 | CASSFRVDSEAFF
TRBJ1-2 | NA | TRBV19 | CASRVRGGYTF